Below, 27 T cell receptor beta chains from the same sample are listed, as sequenced in a study of T-cell reconstitution after alpha-beta-depleted transplantation in children. Unique molecular identifiers were incorporated when the TCRbeta library was constructed. TCRdb used MiXCR to reprocess the PCR reads, holding one entry per CDR3 protein. The sample shows hundreds of thousands of distinct CDR3 sequences, about 26% of them seen only once. This sample comprised PBMCs, obtained before TCRalphabeta/CD19-depleted stem cell transplant. Receptors originate from a girl aged 2-10 years with Fanconi anemia, due to receive a stem cell transplant.

This clonotype was counted at least ten times. The chain combines TRBV5-1 with TRBJ2-3; 11 nucleotides match TRBD2. The CDR3 spans 16 residues. The germline V gene has CDR1 SGHRS and CDR2 YFSETQ. The V gene end was trimmed by 4 bases and the J gene end by 4 bases; junction bases not matched to a gene: 8. In DNA, the CDR3 is TGCGCCAGCAGCGTGGGACCGGGACTAGCGGCAGATACGCAGTATTTT. It yields the protein CASSVGPGLAADTQYF.

This chain joins TRBV20-1 and TRBJ2-7; TRBD2 matches at 7 bases. J lost 2 bases, V lost 0 bases, and 7 bases had no gene match. Germline loops: CDR1 DFQATT, CDR2 SNEGSKA (reference sequence). This CDR3 contains 15 residues. The CDR3 reads CSARDEGLPTYEQYF. The DNA for the CDR3 is TGCAGTGCTAGAGATGAGGGACTACCTACCTACGAGCAGTACTTC.

This clonotype was seen many times. The chain uses TRBV12-3 or TRBV12-4 and TRBJ2-6, with a possible D match to TRBD1 (5 bases). Trimming took off 4 bases at V and 0 bases at J, with 10 bases between the two ends. The CDR3 spans 16 residues. CDR3 in DNA: TGTGCCAGCAGTTGGGGCGGTCCCTCTGGGGCCAACGTCCTGACTTTC. Translating gives CASSWGGPSGANVLTF.

This clonotype has at least ten counts. The chain combines TRBV15 with TRBJ2-1, with TRBD2 matching 10 bases. Germline CDR1 LNHNV, CDR2 YYDKDF (reference sequence). J gave up 7 bases and V 0 bases, and 9 bases lay outside the gene matches. CDR3 size: 17 residues. The CDR3 DNA sequence: TGTGCCACCAGCAGAGATGCAGCGGGAGGGCCGTGGAATGAGCAGTTCTTC. This gives the protein CATSRDAAGGPWNEQFF.

The rearrangement joins TRBV27 to TRBJ2-7; possibly TRBD2 for D (5 bases). The germline V gene has CDR1 MNHEY and CDR2 SMNVEV (reference sequence). V was pared by 2 bases and J by 3 bases, with 17 bases between. The CDR3 contains 16 residues. CDR3 bases: TGTGCCAGCAGTTTACAAACTAGGAGTAAAATCTACGAGCAGTACTTC. This sequence encodes CASSLQTRSKIYEQYF.

This chain joins TRBV29-1 and TRBJ2-4; 10 bases match TRBD1. The CDR3 has 12 amino acids. The germline CDR1 and CDR2 sequences are SQVTM and ANQGSEA. V trimming: 7 bases; J trimming: 6 bases; junction bases outside the gene matches: 3. The CDR3 coding sequence is TGCAGCGCGGGACAGGGGAGAAACATTCAGTACTTC. This gives the protein CSAGQGRNIQYF.

Ten or more counts support this clonotype. This chain connects TRBV20-1 to TRBJ2-3; 11 bases align to TRBD2. Losses at the gene ends were 5 bases for V and 5 bases for J; bases not matched to a gene: 18. CDR1 is DFQATT and CDR2 is SNEGSKA in the germline V gene (reference sequence). CDR3 length: 18 residues. CDR3 nucleotide sequence: TGCAGTGCTCAACATCCACTAGCGGGAGTCGGAAATAGAGATACGCAGTATTTT. It is translated as CSAQHPLAGVGNRDTQYF.

The CDR3 DNA reads TGCAGTGCTAGAGATCCGCGGGGGGTCACAGATACGCAGTATTTT. As protein: CSARDPRGVTDTQYF. V and J are TRBV20-1 and TRBJ2-3; 8 bases are a match to TRBD2. Germline V gene sequence: CDR1 DFQATT, CDR2 SNEGSKA (reference sequence). Trimming at V came to 0 bases and at J to 2 bases, leaving 4 bases not matched to a gene. This CDR3 is 15 amino acids long.

This clonotype has at least ten counts. This chain joins TRBV2 and TRBJ2-1, with TRBD2 matching over 8 bases. The junction had 8 bases not matched to a gene; V was cut back by 4 bases and J by 0 bases. In germline, CDR1 is SNHLY, CDR2 FYNNEI. CDR3 size: 17 residues. Written as DNA, the CDR3 is TGTGCCAGCAGTGGGGCGACTAGCGTACACTCCTACAATGAGCAGTTCTTC. Residues: CASSGATSVHSYNEQFF.

The CDR3 spells CASSIDEKLFF. The DNA for the CDR3 is TGCGCCAGCAGCATAGACGAAAAACTGTTTTTT. The chain combines TRBV5-1 with TRBJ1-4; D not resolved. Trimming stripped 4 bases from V and 8 bases from J, with 6 bases between. Germline V gene lookup returns CDR1 SGHRS and CDR2 YFSETQ. This CDR3 region has 11 residues.

This clonotype was counted a few times. This chain links TRBV29-1 with TRBJ1-1; the D gene is possibly TRBD1 (6 bases). The CDR3 totals 13 residues. V was shortened by 4 bases and J by 0 bases, with 9 bases between the two germline ends. Germline assignment: CDR1 SQVTM and CDR2 ANQGSEA. The CDR3 coding sequence is TGCAGCGTTGCTGGACAGATGAACACTGAAGCTTTCTTT. This sequence encodes CSVAGQMNTEAFF.

V is TRBV20-1 and J is TRBJ2-7; 7 nucleotides align to TRBD2. Germline loops: CDR1 DFQATT, CDR2 SNEGSKA (reference sequence). The CDR3 consists of 18 residues. V shed 2 bases, J shed 1 base, and the junction held 17 bases outside the gene matches. The CDR3 loop reads CSARRGRGGSRRSYEQYF. CDR3 nucleotides: TGCAGTGCTAGAAGGGGACGGGGCGGGAGCCGCCGGTCCTACGAGCAGTACTTC.

The chain recombines TRBV18 with TRBJ1-2; TRBD1 aligns across 8 bases. This CDR3 region has 16 residues. J lost 2 bases, V lost 1 base, and 6 bases had no gene match. CDR1 is KGHSH and CDR2 is LQKENI in the germline V gene. The CDR3 is CASSPLGTGRNYGYTF. The CDR3 bases are TGTGCCAGCTCACCACTAGGGACAGGACGGAACTATGGCTACACCTTC. The full variable domain, rest sourced from reference TRBV18 and TRBJ1-2, is NAGVMQNPRHLVRRRGQEARLRCSPMKGHSHVYWYRQLPEEGLKFMVYLQKENIIDESGMPKERFSAEFPKEGPSILRIQQVVRGDSAAYFCASSPLGTGRNYGYTFGSGTRLTVV.

This clonotype was seen only a few times. The chain recombines TRBV7-9 with TRBJ2-1; TRBD1 matches at 7 bases. Trimming removed 5 bases from V and 15 bases from J; junction bases left unmatched: 4. The CDR3 is 10 residues long. Per germline, CDR1 SEHNR and CDR2 FQNEAQ (reference sequence). As DNA, the CDR3 is TGTGCCAGCAGCGCCGGGACAGTGTTCTTC. Residues: CASSAGTVFF.

The chain combines TRBV6-1 with TRBJ2-7; the match to TRBD2 covers 10 bases. The trim removed 4 bases at V and 1 base at J, leaving 4 bases unmatched. CDR1 and CDR2 (germline): MNHNS, SASEGT. The CDR3 has 15 residues. CDR3 DNA: TGTGCCAGCAGTGCGTCGACTAGCGGGTCCTACGAGCAGTACTTC. Its protein product is CASSASTSGSYEQYF.

This clonotype has at least ten counts. The CDR3 protein is CSARERQGVEKLFF. For the CDR3, the DNA is TGCAGTGCTAGAGAGCGACAGGGTGTTGAAAAACTGTTTTTT. The chain joins TRBV20-1 to TRBJ1-4; 7 nucleotides match TRBD1. CDR1 and CDR2 (germline): DFQATT, SNEGSKA (reference sequence). J lost 7 bases, V lost 0 bases, and 5 bases had no gene match. The CDR3 is 14 residues long.

In its sample, this clonotype was seen many times. V is TRBV4-2 and J is TRBJ2-5, with TRBD2 identical over 12 bases. Trimming cost V 2 bases and J 4 bases; bases outside gene matches: 5. This CDR3 has 16 residues. Per germline, CDR1 LGHNA and CDR2 YNFKEQ. CDR3 amino acids: CASSQILAGGGETQYF. The CDR3 DNA follows: TGTGCCAGCAGCCAAATACTAGCGGGGGGCGGAGAGACCCAGTACTTC.

This clonotype was observed at least ten times. The chain has TRBV12-3 or TRBV12-4 and TRBJ2-2; 7 nucleotides line up with TRBD2. The CDR3 length is 14 residues. After removal of 3 bases from V and 4 bases from J, the junction contained 2 bases not matched to a gene. DNA for the CDR3: TGTGCCAGCAGTTTCGGGGGGTCCACCGGGGAGCTGTTTTTT. This sequence encodes CASSFGGSTGELFF.

This clonotype was counted a few times. The chain joins TRBV20-1 to TRBJ1-2, with 9 bases that match TRBD1. Germline V gene data show CDR1 as DFQATT and CDR2 as SNEGSKA (reference sequence). This CDR3 is built from 13 residues. V gave up 4 bases and J gave up 5 bases; unmatched junction bases: 5. CDR3 amino acids: CSATGTGRYGYTF. The CDR3 DNA sequence: TGCAGTGCTACCGGGACAGGGAGGTATGGCTACACCTTC.

This clonotype was found many times. V is TRBV11-2 and J is TRBJ2-1, with no clear D. This CDR3 contains 12 residues. V shed 6 bases and J shed 6 bases, with 9 bases lying between them. From germline, CDR1 is SGHAT and CDR2 FQNNGV. The CDR3 nucleotides read TGTGCCAGCAGTCCCGTGGGCAATGAGCAGTTCTTC. Encoded protein: CASSPVGNEQFF.

This rearrangement joins TRBV5-1 to TRBJ2-1, with D unresolved. This CDR3 region has 14 residues. Trimming pared 4 bases from V and 8 bases from J, leaving 16 bases between. CDR1 SGHRS and CDR2 YFSETQ come from the germline V gene. CDR3 sequence (DNA): TGCGCCAGCAGCGACCTTCCCGGTAGAGATGAGCAGTTCTTC. Translation: CASSDLPGRDEQFF.

The V gene is TRBV12-3 or TRBV12-4, the J gene TRBJ2-5, with a possible D match to TRBD2 (6 bases). Trimming took 8 bases from V and 0 from J, leaving 7 bases between them. The length of the CDR3 is 12 residues. As DNA, the CDR3 is TGTGCCAGCGGGGGGTACCAAGAGACCCAGTACTTC. It encodes CASGGYQETQYF.

In the case of this clonotype: One base away lies a much larger clone, so this may be a sequencing read error. Here the CDR3 omits its conserved ending phenylalanine or tryptophan, so a read error is the likely source. This chain uses TRBV28 with TRBJ2-7; D unresolved. V lost 6 bases and J 6 bases, leaving 18 bases between the germline ends. Germline lookup yields CDR1 MDHEN and CDR2 SYDVKM. The CDR3 is 14 amino acids. This CDR3 reads CASRESISLGEQYL. CDR3 sequence (DNA): TGTGCCAGCAGAGAGTCCATTTCCTTGGGCGAGCAGTACTTA.

This clonotype has more than one count but fewer than ten. This chain uses TRBV27 with TRBJ2-3; the D is unclear. The CDR3 is 14 amino acids. Between the trimmed V and J ends, which lost 4 bases and 2 bases, there was a span of 10 bases. Per germline, CDR1 MNHEY and CDR2 SMNVEV (reference sequence). The CDR3 sequence: CASSSSRSTDTQYF. DNA for the CDR3: TGTGCCAGCAGTTCGAGTCGATCCACAGATACGCAGTATTTT.

This clonotype showed up just a few times. This chain joins TRBV2 and TRBJ2-5; 11 bases are shared with TRBD2. CDR1 is SNHLY and CDR2 is FYNNEI in the germline V gene. The trim removed 7 bases at V and 5 bases at J, leaving 3 bases unmatched. CDR3 length: 13 residues. CDR3 amino acids: CASKRTSGETQYF. CDR3 nucleotide sequence: TGTGCCAGCAAGAGGACTAGCGGGGAGACCCAGTACTTC.

CDR3 nucleotides: TGTGCCAGTAGAGCCGCCGGGACGGAGTCCTACGAGCAGTACTTC. It translates to CASRAAGTESYEQYF. V and J are TRBV19 and TRBJ2-7; D is possibly TRBD1 or TRBD2 (5 bases each). Germline CDR1 is LNHDA and CDR2 is SQIVND (reference sequence). Trimming took off 6 bases at V and 1 base at J, with 16 bases between the two ends. CDR3 size: 15 residues.

The rearrangement links TRBV20-1 to TRBJ2-1, with D perhaps matching TRBD2 (5 bases). Deletions cut 0 bases from V and 4 bases from J, with 7 bases between. The germline CDR1 and CDR2 sequences are DFQATT and SNEGSKA (reference sequence). CDR3 size: 13 residues. The CDR3 coding sequence is TGCAGTGCTAGAGACGGACTTTACAATGAGCAGTTCTTC. Translated: CSARDGLYNEQFF.